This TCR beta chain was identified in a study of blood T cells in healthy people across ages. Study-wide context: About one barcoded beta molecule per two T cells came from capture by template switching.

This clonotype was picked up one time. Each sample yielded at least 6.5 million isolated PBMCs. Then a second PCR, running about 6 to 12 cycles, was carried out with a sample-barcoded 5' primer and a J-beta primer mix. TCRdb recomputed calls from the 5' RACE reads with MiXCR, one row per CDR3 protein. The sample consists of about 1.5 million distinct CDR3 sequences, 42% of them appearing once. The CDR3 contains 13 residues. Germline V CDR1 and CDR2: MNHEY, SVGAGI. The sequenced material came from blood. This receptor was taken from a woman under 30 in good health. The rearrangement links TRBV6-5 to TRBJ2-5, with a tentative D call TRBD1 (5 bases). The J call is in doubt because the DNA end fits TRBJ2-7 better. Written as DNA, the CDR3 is TGTGCCAGCGCACGGCAGGGCTTGTACGAGCAGTACTTC. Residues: CASARQGLYEQYF.